The source of this TCR beta chain is a study of T cell changes during pregnancy in multiple sclerosis. Trimming took off 0 bases at V and 10 bases at J, with 7 bases between the two ends. Germline V CDR1 and CDR2: SGHVS, FQNEAQ. There are 11 residues in the CDR3. The method was immunoSEQ multiplex PCR; TCRdb's version includes in-frame clones alone and lacks a portion of them. Of about 51,000 clones in the sample, approximately 94% are singletons; the top ten hold 0.58%. The J gene is TRBJ2-7, the V gene TRBV7-8, with D perhaps matching TRBD1 (5 bases). The sample was CD4+ T cells from peripheral blood mononuclear cells, taken in the second trimester of pregnancy. The sequence came from a female donor with multiple sclerosis, enrolled in a pregnancy study. CDR3 sequence: CASSLARDQYF. Written as DNA, the CDR3 is TGTGCCAGCAGCTTAGCCAGGGATCAGTACTTC. The full variable domain, with the rest looked up from reference TRBV7-8 and TRBJ2-7, is GAGVSQSPRYKVAKRGQDVALRCDPISGHVSLFWYQQALGQGPEFLTYFQNEAQLDKSGLPSDRFFAERPEGSVSTLKIQRTQQEDSAVYLCASSLARDQYFGPGTRLTVT.